The TCR beta chain under discussion was sequenced for a study of cytomegalovirus exposure and HLA in healthy donors. The CDR3 runs to 14 residues. Germline values: CDR1 SQVTM, CDR2 ANQGSEA. V was pared by 6 bases and J by 7 bases, with 10 bases of the junction left unmatched. The assay was immunoSEQ multiplex PCR, and TCRdb's table has in-frame clones only and misses some. Among around 150,000 clones listed, 80% to 90% were seen once. Material: PBMCs. The receptor comes from a woman aged 25 to 39 in good health and CMV-seronegative. The chain carries TRBV29-1 and TRBJ2-2, with 8 bases fitting TRBD1. The CDR3 sequence is CSVGSGQVDGELFF. In DNA, the CDR3 is TGCAGCGTGGGCTCGGGACAGGTCGACGGGGAGCTGTTTTTT.